Reported below is one T cell receptor (beta chain). The antigen is undetermined. A single record per CDR3 protein comes from TCRdb applying MiXCR to the reads. Here the sample spans hundreds of thousands of distinct CDR3 sequences, roughly 26% being singletons. CDR1 and CDR2 (germline): MNHEY, SVGEGT. The CDR3 is 15 residues long. The data are from a study of T cell repertoires in cytomegalovirus infection. Across the study: The public TCR beta signatures pointed to both CMV infection and matching HLA type. Study-wide points: Summed frequency of public TCR beta families distinguished CMV carriers with the relevant HLA. Predominance within the ex vivo response was attributable to HLA-C-restricted CMV-specific TCR beta clonotypes.

The chain uses TRBV6-2 or TRBV6-3 and TRBJ2-7, with 12 positions matching TRBD2. Sequencing input: CD8+ T cells from PBMCs. This clonotype was sampled from a human donor in good health (CMV status not recorded). Some clones in this sample may be carry-over from other donors' samples. CDR3 in DNA: TGTGCCGGCAGTCGACTAGCGGGGGAGCTTTCCGAGCAGTACGTC. Translation gives CAGSRLAGELSEQYV.